The 13 T cell receptor beta chains in this list originate from one sample, sequenced in a study of Ad26.COV2.S vaccination and SARS-CoV-2 variants (dated by TCRdb to about 2021). The sample's treatment or condition label, in plain terms: roughly 20 received Ad26.COV2.S at low or high dose, single or two shots; about 5 received placebo; per-sample allocation not given. Repertoires of vaccine and placebo recipients were sequenced from samples collected on day 63 after the first injection. Libraries came from the immunoSEQ multiplex PCR assay. As stored in TCRdb, this immuneACCESS dataset retains in-frame rearrangements with V and J assigned. A fraction of the clones does not appear; measured against another copy, unresolved V genes explain less than half of the discrepancy, and the remainder lacks a known reason. The sample data list 250,000 to 300,000 clones, and more than 70% of these were observed just once. The ten largest clonotypes hold more than 2.5% of the sample.

Here the sequenced sample was peripheral blood, taken in a trial of Ad26.COV2.S vaccine versus placebo. These receptors were taken from a person aged 18-65 years who received the Ad26.COV2.S COVID-19 vaccine or a placebo.

This sequence joins TRBV6-5 and TRBJ2-7; 12 bases align to TRBD2. CDR1 is MNHEY, CDR2 SVGAGI, per germline. The CDR3 runs to 15 residues. V dropped 2 bases and J dropped 5; count of bases not matched to a gene: 4. The CDR3 DNA follows: TGTGCCAGCAGTTACAACGGACTAGCGGGAAACGAGCAGTACTTC. Its protein is CASSYNGLAGNEQYF.

This clone came up once. The chain carries TRBV7-6 and TRBJ2-1; the D gene is possibly TRBD1 (6 bases). The CDR3 extends over 14 amino acids. V dropped 4 bases and J dropped 9 bases, with 16 bases sitting between them. Germline V gene sequence: CDR1 SGHVS, CDR2 FNYEAQ. CDR3 region: CASSSTPMDSEQFF. Written as DNA, the CDR3 is TGTGCCAGCAGCTCCACCCCCATGGACAGTGAGCAGTTCTTC.

This chain uses TRBV9 with TRBJ2-1; 11 bases map to TRBD2. V was pared by 3 bases and J by 6 bases, with 11 bases of the junction left unmatched. Germline V gives CDR1 SGDLS, CDR2 YYNGEE. The CDR3 consists of 17 residues. In DNA, the CDR3 is TGTGCCAGCAGCGGAGTAGCGGGGGGGCTCGGCTTCAATGAGCAGTTCTTC. Translation: CASSGVAGGLGFNEQFF. Full variable domain (missing parts from reference TRBV9 and TRBJ2-1): DSGVTQTPKHLITATGQRVTLRCSPRSGDLSVYWYQQSLDQGLQFLIQYYNGEERAKGNILERFSAQQFPDLHSELNLSSLELGDSALYFCASSGVAGGLGFNEQFFGPGTRLTVL.

This rearrangement joins TRBV11-3 to TRBJ1-1; D remains ambiguous. The CDR3 is made up of 13 amino acids. The V and J ends lost 1 base and 5 bases respectively, with 8 bases between them. Germline V gives CDR1 SGHNT, CDR2 YENEEA. The CDR3 loop is CASSLAGVTEAFF. The CDR3 DNA sequence: TGTGCCAGCAGCTTAGCCGGGGTAACTGAAGCTTTCTTT.

Comments on this clone: The sample contains more than one DNA sequence encoding this CDR3. V is TRBV5-1 and J is TRBJ1-1; D gene unclear. The CDR3 has 13 residues. V shed 0 bases and J shed 0 bases, with 3 bases lying between them. Germline CDR1 is SGHRS and CDR2 is YFSETQ. The CDR3 spells CASSLGMNTEAFF. CDR3 sequence (DNA): TGCGCCAGCAGCTTGGGTATGAACACTGAAGCTTTCTTT.

This chain uses TRBV4-1 with TRBJ2-7; 11 bases fit TRBD2. V lost 0 bases, J lost 2 bases, and 9 bases stayed unmatched. The CDR3 is 18 amino acids. The germline V gene has CDR1 MGHRA and CDR2 YSYEKL. CDR3 amino acids: CASSQDGLAGDTAYEQYF. The CDR3 DNA sequence: TGCGCCAGCAGCCAAGATGGACTAGCGGGCGATACCGCCTACGAGCAGTACTTC.

V is TRBV27 and J is TRBJ2-2; D is perhaps TRBD2 (7 bases). V gave up 6 bases and J gave up 4 bases, with 18 bases separating them. The CDR3 totals 16 residues. Germline CDR1 MNHEY, CDR2 SMNVEV (reference sequence). The CDR3 region has the DNA TGTGCCAGCAGCTACGGGGGGCCTTACGCCACCGGGGAGCTGTTTTTT. It is translated as CASSYGGPYATGELFF.

This chain joins TRBV7-2 and TRBJ1-2, with D unclear. Trimming left V 6 bases short and J 8 bases short, with 22 bases between. Germline CDR1 SGHTA, CDR2 FQGNSA. The CDR3 is 15 residues long. The CDR3 here is CASSFSNPSLSGYTF. CDR3 nucleotides: TGTGCCAGCAGTTTTTCAAATCCCTCCCTTTCGGGCTACACCTTC.

The CDR3 DNA sequence: TGTGCCAGCAGTGAGAGCCCGGCCACATCGGGGAACTATGGCTACACCTTC. Translating gives CASSESPATSGNYGYTF. This chain links TRBV6-1 with TRBJ1-2; D uncertain. Germline loops: CDR1 MNHNS, CDR2 SASEGT. CDR3 size: 17 residues. V was shortened by 3 bases and J by 2 bases, with 19 bases between the two germline ends.

V and J are TRBV12-3 or TRBV12-4 and TRBJ1-5; 10 positions match TRBD1. With V trimmed by 6 bases and J by 14 bases, 10 bases remained unmatched. CDR3 length: 13 residues. The CDR3 DNA sequence: TGTGCCAGCAGAAATACCGGGACAGGGGAGAAGCATTTT. Amino acid sequence: CASRNTGTGEKHF.

CDR3 protein: CASSLPSTGSSYEQYF. The CDR3 DNA reads TGTGCCAGCAGCTTACCCTCGACAGGGAGCTCCTACGAGCAGTACTTC. This chain links TRBV7-9 with TRBJ2-7; 7 bases map to TRBD1. The V segment lost 2 bases and the J segment 0 bases; nucleotides outside the gene matches: 7. This CDR3 comprises 16 residues. Germline lookup yields CDR1 SEHNR and CDR2 FQNEAQ (reference sequence).

The chain recombines TRBV6-6 with TRBJ2-2; possible D gene TRBD1, 5 bases. Trimming took 1 base from V and 0 from J, leaving 6 bases between them. CDR1 MNHNY and CDR2 SVGAGI come from the germline V gene (reference sequence). The CDR3 is 15 residues long. Written as DNA, the CDR3 is TGTGCCAGCAGTTACTTACAGGCGAACACCGGGGAGCTGTTTTTT. This translates into CASSYLQANTGELFF.

This chain joins TRBV20-1 and TRBJ2-1; D is unclear. V was clipped by 3 bases and J by 0 bases, with 9 bases between them. The CDR3 covers 14 residues. CDR1 is DFQATT, CDR2 SNEGSKA, per germline (reference sequence). CDR3 sequence (DNA): TGCAGTGCTAGTGTGAGCCTCTCCTACAATGAGCAGTTCTTC. This codes for CSASVSLSYNEQFF.